This section outlines one T cell receptor (beta chain) sequence together with its context. Its target is unknown. These data come from a study of T cell responses to AZD1222 COVID-19 vaccine. General study points: The sample set comprised mostly white British donors with more females, and clonal diversity was possibly underestimated. As reported, nearly half of all spike-specific TCRs target variant regions that are unmutated.

Sequencing was performed with immunoSEQ multiplex PCR; in TCRdb, only in-frame clones are kept and a portion is missing. Here the sample spans 100,000 to 150,000 clones, about nine tenths being singletons. Germline assignment: CDR1 SGHDN and CDR2 FVKESK. V dropped 1 base and J dropped 5 bases, with 8 bases sitting between them. CDR3 length equals 13 residues. Sequenced material: peripheral blood, taken on day 0 of AZD1222 vaccination. This chain connects TRBV14 to TRBJ1-2, with unresolved D. This TCR derives from an adult in good health. The CDR3 protein is CASSQGRVYGYTF. The CDR3 region has the DNA TGTGCCAGCAGCCAAGGAAGAGTATATGGCTACACCTTC.